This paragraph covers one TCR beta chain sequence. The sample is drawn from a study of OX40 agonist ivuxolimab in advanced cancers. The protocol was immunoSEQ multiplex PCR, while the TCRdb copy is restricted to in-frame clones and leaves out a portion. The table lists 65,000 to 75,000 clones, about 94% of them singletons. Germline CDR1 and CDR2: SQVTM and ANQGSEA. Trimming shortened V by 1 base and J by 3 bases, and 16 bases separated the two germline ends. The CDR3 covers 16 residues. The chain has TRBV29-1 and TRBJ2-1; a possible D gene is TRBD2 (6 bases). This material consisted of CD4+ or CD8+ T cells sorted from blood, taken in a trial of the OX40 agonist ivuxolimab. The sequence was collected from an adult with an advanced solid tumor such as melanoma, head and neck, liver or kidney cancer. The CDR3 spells CSVEVLAGRYYNEQFF. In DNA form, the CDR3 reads TGCAGCGTTGAAGTTCTGGCGGGACGATACTACAATGAGCAGTTCTTC.